The 20 T cell receptor beta chains in this list originate from one sample, sequenced in a study of T cells after yellow fever vaccination (dated by TCRdb to the late 2010s). According to the study, the label for this sample's treatment or condition signals: live attenuated yellow fever vaccine strain. Libraries were built with 5' RACE. The sample was run on an Illumina NovaSeq 6000. TCRdb's own reprocessing of the public reads used fastp at Q25 and MiXCR and kept productive beta chains. Merged by CDR3 protein, the rows form single entries marked with the most common genes and DNA. The sample data list 230,000 or so distinct CDR3 sequences, and 3.6% of these were observed just once. Clones ranked in the top ten supply about 20% of the sample. The sample here was PBMCs, taken 15 days after the yellow fever booster vaccination. These receptors were collected from a man aged 18 to 29 who received the YFV17D yellow fever vaccine.

The V gene is TRBV23-1, the J gene TRBJ1-6; D not certain. TRBV23-1 is filed as an ORF, its function uncertain. Trimming cost V 6 bases and J 10 bases, with 13 bases left between them. This CDR3 has 13 residues. The chain's CDR3 is CASSSTPRSPLHF. CDR3 nucleotide sequence: TGCGCCAGCAGCTCAACACCCCGATCACCCCTCCACTTT.

This clonotype was observed many times. The chain employs TRBV19 and TRBJ1-2; tentatively, D is TRBD1 (5 bases). The CDR3 consists of 15 residues. CDR1 is LNHDA, CDR2 SQIVND, per germline (reference sequence). V was shortened by 5 bases and J by 3 bases, with 16 bases between the two germline ends. The CDR3 DNA follows: TGTGCCAGTAGTCCCTCAGACAGCGAATACTATGGCTACACCTTC. This gives the protein CASSPSDSEYYGYTF.

This clonotype has a count of ten or more. The V call is TRBV29-1, the J call TRBJ2-1; tentatively, D is TRBD1 (6 bases). The V and J ends lost 3 bases and 8 bases respectively, with 17 bases between them. The CDR3 has 14 residues. Germline V gives CDR1 SQVTM, CDR2 ANQGSEA. The CDR3 is CSVEGDGTSYEQFF. The CDR3 DNA reads TGCAGCGTTGAGGGAGACGGGACATCCTATGAGCAGTTCTTC.

This clonotype was detected many times. The chain recombines TRBV5-6 with TRBJ2-1; 9 nucleotides match TRBD2. The CDR3 spans 14 residues. Unmatched junction bases numbered 7, after V lost 4 bases and J lost 8 bases. Germline-derived CDR1 and CDR2 are SGHDT and YYEEEE. The CDR3 spells CASSTTSGLYEQFF. The CDR3 DNA follows: TGTGCCAGCAGCACGACTAGCGGTCTATATGAGCAGTTCTTC.

The CDR3 nucleotides are TGTGCCAGCAGGCCGGGACTGATAAATCAGCCCCAGCATTTT. It codes for CASRPGLINQPQHF. This chain links TRBV6-5 with TRBJ1-5, with D perhaps matching TRBD1 (5 bases). The CDR3 spans 14 residues. Trimming cost V 6 bases and J 4 bases, with 13 bases left between them. Germline V gene sequence: CDR1 MNHEY, CDR2 SVGAGI.

This clonotype has a count of ten or more. This chain joins TRBV7-2 and TRBJ2-1; D unclear. Germline CDR1 SGHTA, CDR2 FQGNSA. Trimming took 0 bases from V and 0 from J, leaving 15 bases between them. The CDR3 is made up of 18 amino acids. The CDR3 DNA reads as TGTGCCAGCAGCTTAGCGCGGTTACGTGGGCTCTCCTACAATGAGCAGTTCTTC. Its translation is CASSLARLRGLSYNEQFF.

Many counts were recorded for this clonotype. The CDR3 DNA reads TGTGCCAGCAGCCTAACAGGGGGCGAGGGTGAAGCTTTCTTT. Translation gives CASSLTGGEGEAFF. V is TRBV7-9 and J is TRBJ1-1, with TRBD1 matching over 9 bases. V shed 5 bases and J 7 bases; nucleotides not matched to a gene: 8. CDR3 length: 14 amino acids. The germline V gene encodes CDR1 SEHNR and CDR2 FQNEAQ (reference sequence). Variable domain in full (rest from reference TRBV7-9 and TRBJ1-1): DTGVSQNPRHKITKRGQNVTFRCDPISEHNRLYWYRQTLGQGPEFLTYFQNEAQLEKSRLLSDRFSAERPKGSFSTLEIQRTEQGDSAMYLCASSLTGGEGEAFFGQGTRLTVV.

This clonotype was detected many times. The J gene is TRBJ1-4, the V gene TRBV6-6; possibly TRBD1 for D (6 bases). CDR3 size: 15 residues. Trimming cost V 0 bases and J 8 bases, with 13 bases left between them. The germline gives CDR1 MNHNY, CDR2 SVGAGI (reference sequence). The CDR3: CASSYSQGLREKLFF. CDR3 nucleotides: TGTGCCAGCAGTTACTCGCAGGGGTTACGCGAAAAACTGTTTTTT.

Note on this clonotype: This may arise from a read error, as a much more abundant clone is one base away. The V call is TRBV12-3 or TRBV12-4, the J call TRBJ2-2; 8 bases match TRBD1. V trimming: 5 bases; J trimming: 7 bases; junction bases outside the gene matches: 9. This CDR3 has 15 residues. CDR3 region: CASSNLDREVGELFF. The CDR3 nucleotides read TGTGCCAGCAGTAACCTGGACAGGGAGGTCGGGGAGCTGTTTTTT.

The genes are TRBV5-1 and TRBJ2-5; TRBD2 agrees at 7 bases. The germline CDR1 and CDR2 sequences are SGHRS and YFSETQ. This CDR3 spans 16 amino acids. The V and J ends lost 3 bases and 2 bases, in that order; junction bases with no gene match: 10. As DNA, the CDR3 is TGCGCCAGCAGCTCACAACCCGGGACTATTCAAGAGACCCAGTACTTC. This encodes CASSSQPGTIQETQYF.

This clonotype occurred many times. The chain recombines TRBV2 with TRBJ2-3; 10 bases line up with TRBD2. Germline V CDR1 and CDR2: SNHLY, FYNNEI. This CDR3 has 15 residues. With V trimmed by 1 base and J by 3 bases, 1 base remained unmatched. The CDR3 loop reads CASSEERGGTDTQYF. The CDR3 DNA reads as TGTGCCAGCAGTGAAGAGCGGGGGGGAACAGATACGCAGTATTTT.

This clonotype has at least ten counts. The chain has TRBV5-1 and TRBJ1-3; the D is unclear. CDR1 and CDR2 (germline): SGHRS, YFSETQ. Deletions cut 2 bases from V and 8 bases from J, with 11 bases between. The CDR3 consists of 13 residues. The CDR3 DNA reads TGCGCCAGCAGCTTCGACACCCGGGACACCATATATTTT. Translated, it gives CASSFDTRDTIYF. Full variable domain (missing parts from reference TRBV5-1 and TRBJ1-3): KAGVTQTPRYLIKTRGQQVTLSCSPISGHRSVSWYQQTPGQGLQFLFEYFSETQRNKGNFPGRFSGRQFSNSRSEMNVSTLELGDSALYLCASSFDTRDTIYFGEGSWLTVV.

This clonotype has a count of ten or more. This rearrangement joins TRBV4-1 to TRBJ1-1, with 9 bases lining up with TRBD1. Germline trimming cut 7 bases from V and 3 bases from J; bases unmatched to any gene: 9. The CDR3 is made up of 15 amino acids. Looked up from germline, CDR1 is MGHRA and CDR2 is YSYEKL. The CDR3 DNA reads TGCGCCAGCACCGCCAACAGGGGGCTCGACACTGAAGCTTTCTTT. It specifies CASTANRGLDTEAFF.

This clonotype showed up many times. V gene TRBV7-9 combines with J gene TRBJ2-7; TRBD2 matches at 7 bases. V was clipped by 4 bases and J by 2 bases; unmatched bases: 11. Germline loops: CDR1 SEHNR, CDR2 FQNEAQ (reference sequence). CDR3 length: 16 residues. DNA of the CDR3: TGTGCCAGCAGCTCCTTAGCCGGACGGGGGGCCTACGAGCAGTACTTC. Translation gives CASSSLAGRGAYEQYF.

This clonotype was seen many times. V gene TRBV5-1 combines with J gene TRBJ1-3, with D possibly being TRBD1 (6 bases). The CDR3 contains 15 residues. Trimming removed 4 bases from V and 1 base from J, with 12 bases in between. In germline, CDR1 is SGHRS, CDR2 YFSETQ. The CDR3 nucleotides are TGCGCCAGCAGCCCAGCCACAGGGTCTGGAAACACCATATATTTT. Amino acid sequence: CASSPATGSGNTIYF.

This clonotype was found many times. The chain couples TRBV7-2 to TRBJ2-5; 7 bases are shared with TRBD1. V lost 6 bases and J lost 1; bases outside the gene matches: 5. The CDR3 contains 14 residues. Germline V gene data show CDR1 as SGHTA and CDR2 as FQGNSA. CDR3 DNA sequence: TGTGCCAGCAGTAGAACAGGGGTCCAAGAGACCCAGTACTTC. It translates to CASSRTGVQETQYF.

This clonotype occurred many times. This rearrangement joins TRBV3-1 to TRBJ1-1, with D unresolved. CDR3 size: 13 residues. V dropped 1 base and J dropped 5 bases, with 8 bases sitting between them. The germline V gene has CDR1 LGHDT and CDR2 YNNKEL (reference sequence). The CDR3 protein is CASSQVMGTEAFF. In nucleotides, the CDR3 is TGTGCCAGCAGCCAAGTGATGGGTACTGAAGCTTTCTTT.

Many counts were recorded for this clonotype. V and J are TRBV9 and TRBJ2-1, with 12 bases that match TRBD2. Germline V gene data show CDR1 as SGDLS and CDR2 as YYNGEE. The CDR3 extends over 17 amino acids. V shed 4 bases, J shed 8 bases, and the junction held 13 bases outside the gene matches. CDR3 protein: CASSSDLAGGPFDEQFF. The CDR3 DNA sequence: TGTGCCAGCAGCTCAGACCTAGCGGGGGGGCCTTTCGATGAGCAGTTCTTC.

This clonotype has a count of ten or more. The chain combines TRBV11-2 with TRBJ2-1; D remains unclear. From germline, CDR1 is SGHAT and CDR2 FQNNGV. Deletions cut 5 bases from V and 6 bases from J, with 11 bases between. The CDR3 is made up of 13 amino acids. The CDR3: CASSLSPSNEQFF. The DNA of the CDR3 is TGTGCCAGCAGCCTAAGTCCCAGCAATGAGCAGTTCTTC.

In this sample, this clonotype turned up many times. This chain uses TRBV24-1 with TRBJ2-1; D may be TRBD1 (6 bases). Germline values: CDR1 KGHDR, CDR2 SFDVKD. V lost 4 bases, J lost 4 bases, and 10 bases lay in between. The CDR3 is made up of 14 amino acids. CDR3 sequence: CATSERTVYNEQFF. The CDR3 region has the DNA TGTGCCACCAGTGAGAGGACAGTGTACAATGAGCAGTTCTTC.